A selection of T cell receptor beta chains follows, all from one sample in a study of cytomegalovirus exposure and HLA in healthy donors. Assay: immunoSEQ multiplex PCR; the TCRdb copy retains only in-frame clones and omits some. Found here are 150,000 to 200,000 clones, around 82% of them singletons; the top ten hold roughly 5%. The sample was PBMCs. The receptors come from a middle-aged man in good health and CMV-seronegative. Both conserved end residues are part of each CDR3. A D gene is named only where the DNA matches it firmly. A row's size may be missing; if present it is once, few, many or a size class.

TRBD1	-	TRBJ1-1	TRBV5-4	TGTGCCAGCAGCTTGAGACAGGGTGAGACTGAAGCTTTCTTT	CASSLRQGETEAFF
TRBD1	once	TRBJ1-4	TRBV6-1	TGTGCCACCACCGGGACAGTTAATGAAAAACTGTTTTTT	CATTGTVNEKLFF
-	-	TRBJ1-1	TRBV6-5	TGTGCCAGCAGTTATCGGGGAAGGATAGGCACTGAAGCTTTCTTT	CASSYRGRIGTEAFF
-	-	TRBJ1-5	TRBV19	TGTGCCAGTAGTGAGGGGGGGATACAGCCCCAGCATTTT	CASSEGGIQPQHF
-	-	TRBJ1-4	TRBV21-1	TGTGCCAGCAGCAGTGGCCGTCTTAATGAAAAACTGTTTTTT	CASSSGRLNEKLFF
-	-	TRBJ2-7	TRBV11-2	TGTGCCAGCAGCGGTTGGCGGGATACGTACGAGCAGTACTTC	CASSGWRDTYEQYF
-	once	TRBJ2-1	TRBV6-4	TGTGCCACCACAGGGAATTGCGATGAGCAGTTCTTC	CATTGNCDEQFF
TRBD1	once	TRBJ2-4	TRBV27	TGTGCCAGCAGCAAAGGACAGGGATACATTCAGTACTTC	CASSKGQGYIQYF
TRBD2	-	TRBJ2-7	TRBV19	TGTGCCAGTAGGGGAGGGGGACTAGCGGGAGGTACTGGGGACGAGCAGTACTTC	CASRGGGLAGGTGDEQYF
TRBD2	-	TRBJ2-3	TRBV5-4	TGTGCCAGCAGCTTGGGGACTAGACGGTCGACAGATACGCAGTATTTT	CASSLGTRRSTDTQYF
-	-	TRBJ2-5	TRBV5-4	TGTGCCAGCAGCTCCGGACAGTCGCAAGAGACCCAGTACTTC	CASSSGQSQETQYF
-	-	TRBJ2-7	TRBV29-1	TGCAGCGTCGGGGAGTACGAGCAGTACTTC	CSVGEYEQYF